Listed below are T cell receptor beta chains from one sample, sequenced in a study of blood T cell repertoires in COVID-19. Here immunoSEQ multiplex PCR was the method, and the copy in TCRdb shows in-frame clones only, minus some. The sample holds approximately 300,000 clones, roughly 90% seen once. The sequenced material came from PBMCs or T cells enriched from blood (not recorded which). The receptors derive from a man aged 60 to 75 who had recovered from COVID-19. CDR3s include the opening cysteine and the closing phenylalanine or tryptophan. The D gene is left open where the match is weak. Part of the rows lack a size; the others show once, few, many or a class for expanded clones.

j_gene,abundance,v_gene,d_gene,CDR3nt,CDR3aa
TRBJ1-5,.,TRBV19,.,TGTGCCAGTAGTATAGCTGAGGTGTGGTATCAGCCCCAGCATTTT,CASSIAEVWYQPQHF
TRBJ1-4,.,TRBV9,.,TGTGCCAGCAGCCCTTGGGCCGAGCCCCCCACTAATGAAAAACTGTTTTTT,CASSPWAEPPTNEKLFF
TRBJ1-1,.,TRBV15,.,TGTGCCACCAGCAGTCACCGGGGAGAATGGGCTGAAGCTTTCTTT,CATSSHRGEWAEAFF
TRBJ2-7,few,TRBV7-6,TRBD1,TGTGCCAGCAGCTCCCAAAGCAGGGGGCTGTCCTACGAGCAGTACTTC,CASSSQSRGLSYEQYF
TRBJ2-7,.,TRBV14,.,TGTGCCAGCAGCCAAGACGCTAGCTCCTACGAGCAGTACTTC,CASSQDASSYEQYF
TRBJ2-7,.,TRBV5-4,TRBD2,TGTGCCAGCAGTATCAGCGGGGGGATCTACGAGCAGTACTTC,CASSISGGIYEQYF
TRBJ1-2,.,TRBV5-1,TRBD1,TGCGCCAGCAGCTTGGGGCAGGGGGACGGCTACACCTTC,CASSLGQGDGYTF
TRBJ2-1,.,TRBV5-4,TRBD2,TGTGCCAGCAGCTTGGCCCTAGCGGGGGAGCGGTTCTTC,CASSLALAGERFF
TRBJ1-1,.,TRBV2,.,TGTGCCAGCTCGTCGACAGGGAACACTGAAGCTTTCTTT,CASSSTGNTEAFF
TRBJ2-2,.,TRBV5-4,TRBD2,TGTGCCAGCAGCTTGGTGGGGAGCGGGGACACCGGGGAGCTGTTTTTT,CASSLVGSGDTGELFF
TRBJ2-7,.,TRBV4-1,TRBD2,TGCGCCAGCAGCCAAGGACTAGCGGGAGATTACGAGCAGTACTTC,CASSQGLAGDYEQYF
TRBJ2-7,.,TRBV11-3,TRBD2,TGTGCCAGCAGCTTAGCAGCGGGGTCCTACGAGCAGTACTTC,CASSLAAGSYEQYF
TRBJ2-1,.,TRBV3-1/TRBV3-2,.,TGTGCCAGCAGCCAAGAAGACAGGAGCCTCTACAATGAGCAGTTCTTC,CASSQEDRSLYNEQFF
TRBJ1-1,few,TRBV6-5,.,TGTGCCAGCAGGAAACCGGGACAAATAAGCACTGAAGCTTTCTTT,CASRKPGQISTEAFF
TRBJ2-2,.,TRBV5-1,TRBD1,TGCGCCAGCAACTATCCGCCAGGGGGCTTGGATACCGGGGAGCTGTTTTTT,CASNYPPGGLDTGELFF
TRBJ1-6,.,TRBV30,TRBD1,TGTGCCTGGGAAGGACAGGGCTACTCACCCCTCCACTTT,CAWEGQGYSPLHF
TRBJ2-2,.,TRBV7-9,TRBD1,TGTGCCAGCAGCAGGACAGGGCCGAACACCGGGGAGCTGTTTTTT,CASSRTGPNTGELFF
TRBJ2-7,.,TRBV11-2,TRBD1,TGTGCCAGCAAATCAACAGGGGGACTCTACGAGCAGTACTTC,CASKSTGGLYEQYF
TRBJ2-2,.,TRBV7-2,TRBD2,TGTGCCAGCAGCTTAGCACTAGCGGGAGAATGGGACACCGGGGAGCTGTTTTTT,CASSLALAGEWDTGELFF
TRBJ1-3,once,TRBV19,.,TGTGCCAGTACGCGCGGAGACTCTGGAAACACCATATATTTT,CASTRGDSGNTIYF
TRBJ1-1,.,TRBV5-1,TRBD1,TGCGCCAGCAGCTTGGAGGAAGGGACAGGGGGTAGGCTTACTGAAGCTTTCTTT,CASSLEEGTGGRLTEAFF
TRBJ2-6,.,TRBV4-3,.,TGCGCCAGCAGCGGAGAGAAATCTGGGGCCAACGTCCTGACTTTC,CASSGEKSGANVLTF
TRBJ1-6,.,TRBV19,TRBD1,TGTGCCAGTAGTAGACAGGGACTAGCACCCCTCCACTTT,CASSRQGLAPLHF
TRBJ2-7,.,TRBV19,TRBD1,TGTGCCAGTAGTCTACAGTCCGGGACAGGACATGCCTACGAGCAGTACTTC,CASSLQSGTGHAYEQYF
TRBJ1-2,.,TRBV27,.,TGTGCCAGCAGTCCAGGACAAGGCTACACCTTC,CASSPGQGYTF
TRBJ1-6,.,TRBV27,.,TGTGCCAGCAACCCCCGAGGACAGTATAATTCACCCCTCCACTTT,CASNPRGQYNSPLHF
TRBJ1-2,.,TRBV30,.,TGTGCCTGGAGCCTAGGCCATGGGTATGGCTACACCTTC,CAWSLGHGYGYTF
TRBJ1-2,.,TRBV19,.,TGTGCCAGTAGTATATATGGCAGGAACTATGGCTACACCTTC,CASSIYGRNYGYTF